A selection of T cell receptor beta chains follows, all from one sample in a study of cytomegalovirus exposure and HLA in healthy donors. Clones were sequenced by immunoSEQ multiplex PCR, and TCRdb holds only the in-frame ones, with some missing. The repertoire holds some 180,000 clones, with under 85% as singletons. Specimen: PBMCs. Source of these receptors: a young woman in good health and CMV-seropositive. Each CDR3 is given with its conserved first and last residue. Fields, in order: D gene, J gene, V gene, clone size, CDR3 DNA, CDR3 protein. D genes are given only for firm matches. Clone size is given for some rows only: seen once, a few or many times, or a class if the clone is expanded.

D gene: TRBD1
J gene: TRBJ1-5
V gene: TRBV6-6
clone size: .
CDR3 DNA: TGTGCCAGCAGAGAGGGGGCCCAGCCCCAGCATTTT
CDR3 protein: CASREGAQPQHF

D gene: .
J gene: TRBJ2-7
V gene: TRBV5-5
clone size: .
CDR3 DNA: TGTGCCAGTTCTAACCCCGGACAGTCCTTCTACGAGCAGTACTTC
CDR3 protein: CASSNPGQSFYEQYF

D gene: TRBD2
J gene: TRBJ2-3
V gene: TRBV9
clone size: .
CDR3 DNA: TGTGCCAGCAGCGTTCGGGGACTAGCGGGGGGGGAAGATACGCAGTATTTT
CDR3 protein: CASSVRGLAGGEDTQYF

D gene: .
J gene: TRBJ1-4
V gene: TRBV11-2
clone size: .
CDR3 DNA: TGTGCCAGCAGCTTACAGGATGAAAAACTGTTTTTT
CDR3 protein: CASSLQDEKLFF

D gene: TRBD1
J gene: TRBJ2-7
V gene: TRBV27
clone size: .
CDR3 DNA: TGTGCCAGCAGCCCGGGACAGGGACCCTACGAGCAGTACTTC
CDR3 protein: CASSPGQGPYEQYF

D gene: TRBD1
J gene: TRBJ2-7
V gene: TRBV18
clone size: .
CDR3 DNA: TGTGCCAGCTCCCAGGACAGGGGGCCCTACGAGCAGTACTTC
CDR3 protein: CASSQDRGPYEQYF

D gene: TRBD2
J gene: TRBJ2-3
V gene: TRBV5-1
clone size: .
CDR3 DNA: TGCGCCAGCAGCTTGGCCCGACTAGCGGGGGACACAGATACGCAGTATTTT
CDR3 protein: CASSLARLAGDTDTQYF

D gene: .
J gene: TRBJ1-3
V gene: TRBV27
clone size: .
CDR3 DNA: TGTGCCAGCAAGGCGGGCAGCAACTCTGGAAACACCATATATTTT
CDR3 protein: CASKAGSNSGNTIYF

D gene: TRBD2
J gene: TRBJ2-1
V gene: TRBV27
clone size: few
CDR3 DNA: TGTGCCAGCATCAGAGCGGGGGGAAACAATGAGCAGTTCTTC
CDR3 protein: CASIRAGGNNEQFF

D gene: TRBD2
J gene: TRBJ2-1
V gene: TRBV7-9
clone size: .
CDR3 DNA: TGTGCCAGCAGCTCAGGACTAGCGGGGGGGCCGTATGAGCAGTTCTTC
CDR3 protein: CASSSGLAGGPYEQFF

D gene: .
J gene: TRBJ1-5
V gene: TRBV6-4
clone size: few
CDR3 DNA: TGTGCCAGCAGCGAGGGTCCGAATCAGCCCCAGCATTTT
CDR3 protein: CASSEGPNQPQHF

D gene: .
J gene: TRBJ2-1
V gene: TRBV6-4
clone size: .
CDR3 DNA: TGTGCCAGCAGTGACTCCCCCAGCGGAACCTACAATGAGCAGTTCTTC
CDR3 protein: CASSDSPSGTYNEQFF

D gene: TRBD2
J gene: TRBJ2-5
V gene: TRBV5-5
clone size: .
CDR3 DNA: TGTGCCAGCAGCCGTAGCGGGGGGCAGTCAGAGACCCAGTACTTC
CDR3 protein: CASSRSGGQSETQYF

D gene: .
J gene: TRBJ1-1
V gene: TRBV28
clone size: .
CDR3 DNA: TGTGCCGCGGGGGATTTGGACACTGAAGCTTTCTTT
CDR3 protein: CAAGDLDTEAFF

D gene: TRBD1
J gene: TRBJ2-4
V gene: TRBV4-3
clone size: .
CDR3 DNA: TGCGCCAGCAGCCAGGGACAGGGGCAACGGGACATTCAGTACTTC
CDR3 protein: CASSQGQGQRDIQYF

D gene: .
J gene: TRBJ2-1
V gene: TRBV10-3
clone size: .
CDR3 DNA: TGTGCCATCAGTGAGTCGCAGGCGGGGAGGAATGAGCAGTTCTTC
CDR3 protein: CAISESQAGRNEQFF

D gene: TRBD2
J gene: TRBJ2-3
V gene: TRBV5-1
clone size: .
CDR3 DNA: TGCGCCAGCAGCAAAAGGACTAGCGGGGGTATAGATACGCAGTATTTT
CDR3 protein: CASSKRTSGGIDTQYF

D gene: TRBD1
J gene: TRBJ2-1
V gene: TRBV12-5
clone size: .
CDR3 DNA: TGTGCTAGTGGAGGACAGGTTAGCTCCTACAATGAGCAGTTCTTC
CDR3 protein: CASGGQVSSYNEQFF

D gene: TRBD2
J gene: TRBJ2-5
V gene: TRBV5-1
clone size: .
CDR3 DNA: TGCGCCAGCAAAACTAGCGGGGGGAAGGAGACCCAGTACTTC
CDR3 protein: CASKTSGGKETQYF

D gene: .
J gene: TRBJ2-7
V gene: TRBV11-2
clone size: .
CDR3 DNA: TGTGCCAGCACCATTAGTTCGGGGGTTACCTACGAGCAGTACTTC
CDR3 protein: CASTISSGVTYEQYF

D gene: TRBD1
J gene: TRBJ2-1
V gene: TRBV14
clone size: .
CDR3 DNA: TGTGCCAGCAGCTCAGGGGGTGAGCAGTTCTTC
CDR3 protein: CASSSGGEQFF

D gene: TRBD1
J gene: TRBJ1-3
V gene: TRBV2
clone size: .
CDR3 DNA: TGTGCCAGCAGAAACACCGGGACAGGTACTAGCTCTGGAAACACCATATATTTT
CDR3 protein: CASRNTGTGTSSGNTIYF

D gene: .
J gene: TRBJ2-7
V gene: TRBV11-2
clone size: .
CDR3 DNA: TGTGCCAGCAGAGTCACTAGCTCCAAGTCCTACGAGCAGTACTTC
CDR3 protein: CASRVTSSKSYEQYF

D gene: .
J gene: TRBJ2-3
V gene: TRBV2
clone size: .
CDR3 DNA: TGTGCCAGCAGTGAATATAACAGTCCTTACACAGATACGCAGTATTTT
CDR3 protein: CASSEYNSPYTDTQYF

D gene: .
J gene: TRBJ2-7
V gene: TRBV9
clone size: .
CDR3 DNA: TGTGCCAGCAGCGCCAATTTCTACGAGCAGTACTTC
CDR3 protein: CASSANFYEQYF

D gene: TRBD1
J gene: TRBJ1-2
V gene: TRBV28
clone size: .
CDR3 DNA: TGTGCCAGCAGTCTGACCCGGGACAGAGGCTACACCTTC
CDR3 protein: CASSLTRDRGYTF